These 5 T cell receptor beta chains originate from one sample sequenced in a study of control samples from healthy donors and cancer patients. Profiled with immunoSEQ multiplex PCR; TCRdb holds only in-frame clones, not every one. The sample gives roughly 150,000 clones, over 90% of which show up once; under 2.5% is in the top ten. Sequenced: blood. These receptors all come from a man between 50 and 59 years old in good health.

This chain links TRBV10-1 with TRBJ2-1; 7 positions match TRBD2. CDR1 WNHNN and CDR2 SYGVQD come from the germline V gene (reference sequence). J lost 7 bases, V lost 2 bases, and 5 bases had no gene match. The CDR3 totals 14 residues. The CDR3 here is CASSEAGVRNEQFF. DNA for the CDR3: TGCGCCAGCAGTGAGGCGGGAGTTAGGAATGAGCAGTTCTTC.

The chain joins TRBV14 to TRBJ1-1; D gene uncertain. Trimming removed 1 base from V and 2 bases from J, with 5 bases in between. The CDR3 runs to 13 residues. CDR1 is SGHDN and CDR2 is FVKESK in the germline V gene. CDR3 DNA: TGTGCCAGCAGCCAAGTACTTAACACTGAAGCTTTCTTT. This translates into CASSQVLNTEAFF.

The rearrangement joins TRBV29-1 to TRBJ2-7; tentatively, D is TRBD2 (6 bases). V gave up 6 bases and J gave up 3 bases, with 9 bases separating them. Germline V gene sequence: CDR1 SQVTM, CDR2 ANQGSEA. CDR3 length equals 11 residues. The CDR3 reads CSVFGGYEQYF. Here the CDR3 DNA reads TGCAGCGTCTTCGGGGGCTACGAGCAGTACTTC.

The chain is built from TRBV2 and TRBJ2-2, with a tentative D call TRBD2 (5 bases). There are 14 residues in the CDR3. V dropped 8 bases and J dropped 6 bases, with 16 bases sitting between them. Germline lookup yields CDR1 SNHLY and CDR2 FYNNEI. The CDR3 sequence: CASLGERLAGELFF. The CDR3 DNA is TGTGCCAGCCTCGGTGAGCGGCTAGCCGGGGAGCTGTTTTTT.

This sequence joins TRBV5-6 and TRBJ1-6, with TRBD1 identical over 9 bases. Germline values: CDR1 SGHDT, CDR2 YYEEEE. With 3 bases clipped from V and 0 bases from J, the junction kept 7 bases outside the gene matches. The CDR3 has 18 residues. CDR3 DNA sequence: TGTGCCAGCAGCTCCTTGGACAGGGGAAGCTCCTATAATTCACCCCTCCACTTT. Encoded protein: CASSSLDRGSSYNSPLHF.